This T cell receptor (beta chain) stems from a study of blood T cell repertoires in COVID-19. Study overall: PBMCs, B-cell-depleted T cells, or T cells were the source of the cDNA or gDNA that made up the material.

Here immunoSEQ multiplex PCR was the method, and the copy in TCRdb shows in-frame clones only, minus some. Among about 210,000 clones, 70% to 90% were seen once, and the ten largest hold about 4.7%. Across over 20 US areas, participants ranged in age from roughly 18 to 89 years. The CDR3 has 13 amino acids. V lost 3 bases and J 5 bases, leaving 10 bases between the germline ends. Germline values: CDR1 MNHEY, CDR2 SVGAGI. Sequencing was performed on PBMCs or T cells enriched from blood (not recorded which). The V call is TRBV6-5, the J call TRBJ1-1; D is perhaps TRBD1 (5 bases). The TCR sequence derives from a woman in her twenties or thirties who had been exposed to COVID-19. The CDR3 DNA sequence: TGTGCCAGCAGTTATGGGGGGAGTACTGAAGCTTTCTTT. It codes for CASSYGGSTEAFF.